This T cell receptor (beta chain) was identified during a study of T cell repertoires in cytomegalovirus infection. As for the study in general: From public TCR beta signatures came an indication of both CMV infection and matching HLA type.

Via MiXCR, TCRdb re-called the reads, giving one row per CDR3 protein. The sample records hundreds of thousands of distinct CDR3 sequences, about a tenth being singletons. General study results and limits: The study identified carriers of CMV plus the relevant HLA from cumulative public TCR beta family frequency. In two of eight donors, the top clonotype was HLA-C-restricted CMV-specific.

The germline CDR1 and CDR2 sequences are LGHNT and FRNRAP. The CDR3 runs 15 residues. V lost 1 base to trimming and J lost 4 bases; unmatched junction nucleotides: 4. This clonotype was found a few times. What it recognizes is unknown. The chain joins TRBV12-5 to TRBJ2-1, with 7 bases matching TRBD1. Input material: PBMCs. This TCR was recovered from a human donor in good health (CMV status not recorded). Some clones in this sample may be carry-over from other donors' samples. The CDR3 nucleotides are TGTGCTAGTGGTTTGGGACAGGGCCGATACAATGAGCAGTTCTTC. Residues: CASGLGQGRYNEQFF.